Listed below are T cell receptor beta chains from one sample, sequenced in a study of blood T cells in healthy people across ages. TCRdb itself ran the 5' RACE reads through MiXCR, one entry per CDR3 protein. The sample carries 780,000 or so distinct CDR3 sequences, roughly 53% recorded once. The sequencing input was blood. The receptors come from a man older than 75 in good health. CDR3s include the opening cysteine and the closing phenylalanine or tryptophan. A D gene is named only where the DNA matches it firmly. Size is omitted from some rows. Given values are once, few, many or a class for expanded clones.

DNA,CDR3,size,V,D,J
TGTGCCACCAGTGAGATAACAGGGGCAATGACCGGGGAGCTGTTTTTT,CATSEITGAMTGELFF,-,TRBV24-1,TRBD1,TRBJ2-2
TGTGCCAGCAGCCCGCTCGAAGGCGATACGCAGTATTTT,CASSPLEGDTQYF,-,TRBV3-1,-,TRBJ2-3
TGTGCCAGCACACCTTACCAGACTAGCGGGAGGATAGGCGAGCAGTACTTC,CASTPYQTSGRIGEQYF,-,TRBV2,TRBD2,TRBJ2-7
TGTGCCAGTAAGGACGGGGTATACGAGCAGTTCTTC,CASKDGVYEQFF,-,TRBV2,-,TRBJ2-1
TGCGCCAGCAGTAAAGGGACAGGGGGCCTCGAGCAGTACTTC,CASSKGTGGLEQYF,-,TRBV5-1,TRBD1,TRBJ2-7
TGCAGTGCTAGAGATCCAGGCAGACTCAATCAGCCCCAGCATTTT,CSARDPGRLNQPQHF,-,TRBV20-1,-,TRBJ1-5
TGTGCCAGCAGTGCAACAGGGTATAACTACGAGCAGTACTTC,CASSATGYNYEQYF,few,TRBV6-5,-,TRBJ2-7
TGTGCCAGCAGTTTACCCCTTGGGGCTCAGTACGAGCAGTACTTC,CASSLPLGAQYEQYF,few,TRBV12-3/TRBV12-4,-,TRBJ2-7
TGTGCCAGCAGTTTAGGGGCAGGGGGCGTCCTGGGTCCAGATCAGCCCCAGCATTTT,CASSLGAGGVLGPDQPQHF,-,TRBV12-3/TRBV12-4,TRBD1,TRBJ1-5
TGTGCCAGCAGCAAAGAGGCGGGGGGAGTCACAGATACGCAGTATTTT,CASSKEAGGVTDTQYF,-,TRBV21-1,-,TRBJ2-3
TGTGCCAGCAATACAGGGAGCTCCTACGAGCAGTACTTC,CASNTGSSYEQYF,-,TRBV28,-,TRBJ2-7
TGTGCCACCAGTGACCCCGGTAGCGGGAGAGACGAGCAGTACTTC,CATSDPGSGRDEQYF,-,TRBV24-1,TRBD2,TRBJ2-7
TGCGCCAGCAGCGTCGGGACAGAAGGAAACACCATATATTTT,CASSVGTEGNTIYF,-,TRBV5-1,TRBD1,TRBJ1-3
TGTGCCAGCAGTTACTCGCTGCAGGGAGCATATAGCAATCAGCCCCAGCATTTT,CASSYSLQGAYSNQPQHF,many,TRBV6-2/TRBV6-3,-,TRBJ1-5
TGTGCCATCCAGGGGGAAGGGGCCAAGGGGCTGAACACTGAAGCTTTCTTT,CAIQGEGAKGLNTEAFF,-,TRBV10-3,TRBD1,TRBJ1-1
TGTGCCAGCAGAACCTATCCGGGACTAGCGGCGTACCAAGAGACCCAGTACTTC,CASRTYPGLAAYQETQYF,-,TRBV21-1,-,TRBJ2-5
TGTGCCAGCAGTTTCGGGGTTCTCACAGAAGCTTTCTTT,CASSFGVLTEAFF,few,TRBV12-3/TRBV12-4,-,TRBJ1-1
TGCAGTGCCGACCGACAGGGGGCGAGTGAGACCCAGTACTTC,CSADRQGASETQYF,-,TRBV20-1,TRBD1,TRBJ2-5
TGTGCCAGCACGGCTGGGCCCCTGGCGTGGGAAACCTCTTCCCCTAAGCAGTTCTTC,CASTAGPLAWETSSPKQFF,-,TRBV7-6,-,TRBJ2-1
TGCAGTCGATATCGGGACGTGGAAGAGACCCAGTACTTC,CSRYRDVEETQYF,-,TRBV20-1,-,TRBJ2-5
TGTGCCATCTCTAGGAGCTCCTACAATGAGCAGTTCTTC,CAISRSSYNEQFF,few,TRBV6-6,-,TRBJ2-1
TGTGCCAGCACGGGACAGGGAAAGTACGAGCAGTACTTC,CASTGQGKYEQYF,-,TRBV27,TRBD1,TRBJ2-7
TGTGCCAGCAGTGTGGTAGGGAGGAACACTGAAGCTTTCTTT,CASSVVGRNTEAFF,-,TRBV2,-,TRBJ1-1
TGTGCCATCAGTGATAATCTGAGGAATTATGGCTACACCTTC,CAISDNLRNYGYTF,few,TRBV10-3,-,TRBJ1-2
TGTGCCTGCAGCTTCTACGGGACAGGGGACTCTGATACGCAGTATTTT,CACSFYGTGDSDTQYF,-,TRBV13,TRBD1,TRBJ2-3
TGTGCCAGCAGTGCCTCCCGACAGGGATCTATGAGCTACACCTTC,CASSASRQGSMSYTF,few,TRBV12-3/TRBV12-4,TRBD1,TRBJ1-2
TGTGCCAGCAGCTCCCGGGGTAGCGGATACGAGCAGTACTTC,CASSSRGSGYEQYF,-,TRBV7-2,-,TRBJ2-7
TGTGCCAGCAGTTCGTTAGACAGGGGGCCTACCTACGAGCAGTACTTC,CASSSLDRGPTYEQYF,-,TRBV12-3/TRBV12-4,TRBD1,TRBJ2-7
TGCAGTGCTAGAGACCTGGGTAGCGGGGGGAGCGGGGATACGCAGTATTTT,CSARDLGSGGSGDTQYF,-,TRBV20-1,TRBD2,TRBJ2-3
TGTGCCAGCAGCCCGACGTCTAGCGGGATTGGAAATACGCAGTATTTT,CASSPTSSGIGNTQYF,-,TRBV7-2,TRBD2,TRBJ2-3
TGTGCCAGCAGCCCAGGACAGGGAGCGCGACGGGGAAAAGAGACCCAGTACTTC,CASSPGQGARRGKETQYF,-,TRBV7-2,TRBD1,TRBJ2-5
TGTGCCAGCAGCTTAAATCCAGCGGGAGGTTACAATGAGCAGTTCTTC,CASSLNPAGGYNEQFF,-,TRBV11-1,TRBD2,TRBJ2-1
TGTGCCAGCAGTTTGGAGCGGCCAGGGACCTACGAGCAGTACTTC,CASSLERPGTYEQYF,few,TRBV27,-,TRBJ2-7
TGTGCCAGCAGCCAATGGGACAGGGGCCCTCAGTACTTC,CASSQWDRGPQYF,few,TRBV16,TRBD1,TRBJ2-5
TGTGCCAGCACCTTCTACCGGGCTGGCGGCACAGATACGCAGTATTTT,CASTFYRAGGTDTQYF,few,TRBV11-2,-,TRBJ2-3
TGTGCCAGCAGCTCCTTAGCCCCACAGGGGAGCACTGAAGCTTTCTTT,CASSSLAPQGSTEAFF,once,TRBV13,TRBD1,TRBJ1-1
TGTGCCAGCTCCGAACCTCGGGACTTCTACAATGAGCAGTTCTTC,CASSEPRDFYNEQFF,-,TRBV28,-,TRBJ2-1
TGTGCCAGCAGCTTAAGGGCGGGAGGAGGCGAGCAGTACTTC,CASSLRAGGGEQYF,-,TRBV7-2,TRBD2,TRBJ2-7
TGTGCCAGCAGTGAAGGACTTGGCAGGGCCGATCCCCGAAGAGCTTTCTTT,CASSEGLGRADPRRAFF,-,TRBV6-1,-,TRBJ1-1
TGTGCCACCAGCAGAGGGGACAGGCTTGAAGCTTTCTTT,CATSRGDRLEAFF,once,TRBV15,TRBD1,TRBJ1-1
TGTGCCAGCAGCTTAGATCGTAATTACGGGAGGGCCCCCTACGAGCAGTACTTC,CASSLDRNYGRAPYEQYF,-,TRBV11-2,TRBD2,TRBJ2-7
TGCGCCAGCAGCCCGAACACCTACGAGCAGTACTTC,CASSPNTYEQYF,-,TRBV5-1,-,TRBJ2-7
TGCGCCAGCAGTCTGGACAGGCTCCGGGAGCAGTTCTTC,CASSLDRLREQFF,-,TRBV5-1,TRBD1,TRBJ2-1
TGCGCCAGCAGCCCGACCGGGGACACACACTACGAGCAGTACTTC,CASSPTGDTHYEQYF,-,TRBV4-1,-,TRBJ2-7
TGTGCCAGCAGCGAATATCTAGCGGGAGCTGAGACCCAGTACTTC,CASSEYLAGAETQYF,-,TRBV5-4,TRBD2,TRBJ2-5
TGCAGTGCTAACCCCGGGACAGGGGGTGGGGAGCAGTACTTC,CSANPGTGGGEQYF,few,TRBV20-1,TRBD1,TRBJ2-7
TGTGCCAGCGCTACCGGGACAGGGGGCCACGAGCAGTACTTC,CASATGTGGHEQYF,-,TRBV2,TRBD1,TRBJ2-7
TGTGCCAGCAGCTTAAGAGCTCTCGAGCAGTACTTC,CASSLRALEQYF,-,TRBV7-9,-,TRBJ2-7
TGTGCCAGCAGTTCCTTCTTCGGTGAGGTAGATACGCAGTATTTT,CASSSFFGEVDTQYF,few,TRBV27,-,TRBJ2-3
TGTGCCAGCAGTGAAGGTTGGCAGGCCCAAGAGACCCAGTACTTC,CASSEGWQAQETQYF,-,TRBV2,-,TRBJ2-5
TGTGCCAGCAGTCTGGACAGCAGATACGCGTATTTT,CASSLDSRYAYF,many,TRBV7-2,-,TRBJ2-3